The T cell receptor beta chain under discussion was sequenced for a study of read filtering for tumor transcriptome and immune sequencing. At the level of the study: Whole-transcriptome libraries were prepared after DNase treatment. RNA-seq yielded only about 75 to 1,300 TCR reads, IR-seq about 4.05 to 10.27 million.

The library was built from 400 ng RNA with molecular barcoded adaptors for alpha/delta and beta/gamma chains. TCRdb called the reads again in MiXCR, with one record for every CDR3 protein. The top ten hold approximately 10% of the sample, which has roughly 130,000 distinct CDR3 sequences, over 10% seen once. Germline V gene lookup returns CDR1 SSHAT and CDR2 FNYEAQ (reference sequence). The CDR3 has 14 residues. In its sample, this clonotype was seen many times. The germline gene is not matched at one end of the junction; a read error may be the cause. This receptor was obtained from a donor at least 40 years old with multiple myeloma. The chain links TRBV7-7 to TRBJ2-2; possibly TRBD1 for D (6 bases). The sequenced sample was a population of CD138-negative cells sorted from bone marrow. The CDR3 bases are TGTGCTAGCAGCGTAACAGGGATCACCGGGGAGCTGTTTTTT. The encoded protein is CASSVTGITGELFF.